This T cell receptor (beta chain) was identified in a study of blood T cell repertoires in COVID-19. Study summary: The origin of the acute and convalescent COVID-19 samples was the United States, Italy and Spain. Sample material is recorded as cDNA or gDNA derived from T cells, B-cell-depleted T cells, or PBMCs.

Germline CDR1 LGHNA, CDR2 YNFKEQ. CDR3 length: 15 amino acids. Trimming took 4 bases from V and 10 from J; bases not matched to a gene: 5. The Seattle patients joined while their infection was active and were tracked longitudinally afterward. Methods used by the authors: Reference gene primer amplification gave estimated nucleated cell counts. Clones were sequenced by immunoSEQ multiplex PCR, and TCRdb holds only the in-frame ones, with some missing. V, J and clone size reflect that table, while D and trimming were determined from the DNA. This table holds about 260,000 clones, around 90% found once. V and J are TRBV4-2 and TRBJ2-3; 16 positions agree with TRBD2. Sample: peripheral blood. This TCR derives from a young adult with COVID-19, enrolled during active disease. CDR3 in amino acids: CASSPGLAGGPPQYF. The DNA for the CDR3 is TGTGCCAGCAGCCCGGGACTAGCGGGAGGGCCCCCGCAGTATTTT.